This T cell receptor beta chain comes out of a study of blood T cell repertoires in COVID-19. From germline, CDR1 is SGHRS and CDR2 YFSETQ. Trimming cost V 0 bases and J 2 bases; bases outside gene matches: 5. This CDR3 is 16 amino acids long. Generated by immunoSEQ multiplex PCR, the TCRdb table keeps only in-frame clones and is missing some. The data show over 120,000 clones, approximately 88% seen once. The sample taken for sequencing was peripheral blood. V usage is TRBV5-1 and J usage is TRBJ2-7, with 10 bases that match TRBD2. This TCR came from a woman aged 45-65 years with acute or convalescent COVID-19. CDR3 loop: CASSLGTSGVAYEQYF. The CDR3 nucleotides read TGCGCCAGCAGCTTGGGGACTAGCGGTGTCGCCTACGAGCAGTACTTC.